This TCR beta chain was observed in a study of blood T cell repertoires in COVID-19. As for the study in general: COVID-19 samples collected from the United States, Italy and Spain covered acute and convalescent phases. From T cells, B-cell-depleted T cells, or PBMCs came the material, which was cDNA or gDNA.

Clones were read by immunoSEQ multiplex PCR, and TCRdb kept only the in-frame ones, dropping some. Of about 89,000 clones listed, roughly 80% are singletons. The CDR3 contains 15 residues. Germline values: CDR1 SNHLY, CDR2 FYNNEI. Deletions cut 6 bases from V and 2 bases from J, with 14 bases between. The chain uses TRBV2 and TRBJ1-3; D possibly corresponds to TRBD1 (6 bases). Sequenced sample: peripheral blood. The receptor's source is a human donor in a cohort sampled during active COVID-19. The CDR3 bases are TGTGCCAGCAGCGCATCAGGGGCGGCTGGAAACACCATATATTTT. Protein sequence: CASSASGAAGNTIYF.